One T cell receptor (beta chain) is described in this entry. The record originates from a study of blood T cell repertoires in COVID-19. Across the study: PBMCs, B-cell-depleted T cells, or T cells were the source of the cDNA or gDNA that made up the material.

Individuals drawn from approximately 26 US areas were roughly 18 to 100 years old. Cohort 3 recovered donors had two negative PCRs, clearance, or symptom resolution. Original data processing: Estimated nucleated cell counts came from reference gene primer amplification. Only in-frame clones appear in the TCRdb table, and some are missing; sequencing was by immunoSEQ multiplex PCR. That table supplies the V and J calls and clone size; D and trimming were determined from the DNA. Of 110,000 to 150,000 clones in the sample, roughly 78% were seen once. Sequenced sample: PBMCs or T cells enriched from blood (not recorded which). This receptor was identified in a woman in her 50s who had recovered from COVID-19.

The CDR3 is CASSLSGGKGDIQYF. The CDR3 region has the DNA TGTGCCAGCAGTTTATCAGGGGGCAAAGGGGACATTCAGTACTTC. The chain recombines TRBV27 with TRBJ2-4, with 7 bases aligning to TRBD1. CDR1 is MNHEY and CDR2 is SMNVEV in the germline V gene (reference sequence). The CDR3 length is 15 residues. V lost 0 bases, J lost 8 bases, and 7 bases stayed unmatched.